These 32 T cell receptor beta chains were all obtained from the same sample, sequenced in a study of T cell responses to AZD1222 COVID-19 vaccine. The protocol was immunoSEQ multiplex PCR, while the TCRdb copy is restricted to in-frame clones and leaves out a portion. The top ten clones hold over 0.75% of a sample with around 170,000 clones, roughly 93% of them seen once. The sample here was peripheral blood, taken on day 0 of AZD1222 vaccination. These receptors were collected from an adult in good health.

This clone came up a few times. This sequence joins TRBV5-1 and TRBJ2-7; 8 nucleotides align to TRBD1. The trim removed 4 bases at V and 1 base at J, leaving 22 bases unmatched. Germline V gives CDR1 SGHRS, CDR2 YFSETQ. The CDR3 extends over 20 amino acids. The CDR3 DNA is TGCGCCAGCAGCCGGACCCCCGCGGACAGGGCAAATAGCGCTTCCTACGAGCAGTACTTC. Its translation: CASSRTPADRANSASYEQYF.

The CDR3 sequence is CASSSWAGNQPQHF. The CDR3 nucleotides are TGTGCCAGCAGCTCGTGGGCCGGGAATCAGCCCCAGCATTTT. The chain has TRBV5-5 and TRBJ1-5; no reliable D call. CDR1 is SGHKS and CDR2 is YYEKEE in the germline V gene (reference sequence). The CDR3 is 14 amino acids. V was cut by 3 bases and J by 4 bases, with 11 bases left in between.

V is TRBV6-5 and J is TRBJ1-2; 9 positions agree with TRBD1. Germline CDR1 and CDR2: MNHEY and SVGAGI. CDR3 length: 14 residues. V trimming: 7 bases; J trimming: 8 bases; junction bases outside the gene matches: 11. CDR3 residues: CASTFRTGESGYTF. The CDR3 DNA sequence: TGTGCCAGCACCTTCAGGACAGGGGAAAGCGGCTACACCTTC.

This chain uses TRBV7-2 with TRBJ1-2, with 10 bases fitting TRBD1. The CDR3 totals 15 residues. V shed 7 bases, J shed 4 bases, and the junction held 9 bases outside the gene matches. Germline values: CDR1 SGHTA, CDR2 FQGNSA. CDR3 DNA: TGTGCCAGCACGCTGATCGGGACAGGGGCCTATGGCTACACCTTC. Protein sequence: CASTLIGTGAYGYTF.

The CDR3 loop reads CASSPPTLKGEAFF. DNA for the CDR3: TGCGCCAGCAGCCCACCGACCCTAAAGGGTGAAGCTTTCTTT. The rearrangement links TRBV5-1 to TRBJ1-1; no firm D call. The CDR3 has 14 residues. Trimming cost V 4 bases and J 7 bases, with 17 bases left between them. Germline V lookup: CDR1 SGHRS, CDR2 YFSETQ.

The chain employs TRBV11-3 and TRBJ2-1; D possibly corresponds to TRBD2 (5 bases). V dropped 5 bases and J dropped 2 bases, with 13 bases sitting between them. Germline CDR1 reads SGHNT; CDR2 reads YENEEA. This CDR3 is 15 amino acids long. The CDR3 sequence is CASSRGQVAYNEQFF. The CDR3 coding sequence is TGTGCCAGCAGCCGAGGGCAGGTAGCCTACAATGAGCAGTTCTTC.

This CDR3 is CASSQEHRGRNGYTF. The CDR3, as DNA: TGCGCCAGCAGCCAAGAGCACAGGGGGCGGAATGGCTACACCTTC. The chain recombines TRBV4-3 with TRBJ1-2; TRBD1 matches 9 bases. Per the germline V gene, CDR1 is LGHNA and CDR2 is YSLEER. The J segment lost 6 bases and the V segment lost 0 bases, leaving 5 bases of the junction unmatched. This CDR3 has 15 residues.

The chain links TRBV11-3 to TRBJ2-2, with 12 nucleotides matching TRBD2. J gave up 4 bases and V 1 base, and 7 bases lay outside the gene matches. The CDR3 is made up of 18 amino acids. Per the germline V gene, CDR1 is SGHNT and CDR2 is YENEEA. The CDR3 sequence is CASSLGASGRGFTGELFF. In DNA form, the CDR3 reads TGTGCCAGCAGCTTAGGGGCTAGCGGGAGGGGTTTCACCGGGGAGCTGTTTTTT.

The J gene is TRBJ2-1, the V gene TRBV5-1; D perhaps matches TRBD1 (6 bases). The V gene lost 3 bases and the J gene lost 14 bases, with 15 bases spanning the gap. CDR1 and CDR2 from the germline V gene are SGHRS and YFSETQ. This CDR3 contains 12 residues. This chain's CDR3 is CASSSGLGGEFF. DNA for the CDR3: TGCGCCAGCAGCTCTGGTCTTGGGGGCGAGTTCTTC.

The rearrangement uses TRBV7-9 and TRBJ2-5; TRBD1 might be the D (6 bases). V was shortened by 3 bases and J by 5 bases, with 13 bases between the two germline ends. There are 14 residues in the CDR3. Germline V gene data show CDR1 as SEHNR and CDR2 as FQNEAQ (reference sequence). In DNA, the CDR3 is TGTGCCAGCAGCTTTACAGGGTCTCGGGAGACCCAGTACTTC. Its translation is CASSFTGSRETQYF.

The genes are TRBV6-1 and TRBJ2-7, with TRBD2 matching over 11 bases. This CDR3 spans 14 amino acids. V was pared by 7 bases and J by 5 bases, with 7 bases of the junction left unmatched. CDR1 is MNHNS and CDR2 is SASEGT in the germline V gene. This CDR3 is CASTGSGRGDEQYF. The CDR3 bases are TGTGCCAGCACCGGTAGCGGGAGGGGGGACGAGCAGTACTTC.

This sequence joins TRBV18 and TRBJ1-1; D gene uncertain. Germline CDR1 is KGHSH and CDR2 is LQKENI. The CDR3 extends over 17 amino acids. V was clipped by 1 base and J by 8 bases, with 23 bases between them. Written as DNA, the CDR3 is TGTGCCAGCTCACCACAACAGACGGATGCAGGCCCCAAAGAAGCTTTCTTT. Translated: CASSPQQTDAGPKEAFF.

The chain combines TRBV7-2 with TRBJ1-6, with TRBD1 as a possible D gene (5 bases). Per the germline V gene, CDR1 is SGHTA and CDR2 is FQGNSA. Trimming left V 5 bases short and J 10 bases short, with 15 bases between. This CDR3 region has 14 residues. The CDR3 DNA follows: TGTGCCAGCAGCCCTAAGGTAACAGGATCACCCCTCCACTTT. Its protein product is CASSPKVTGSPLHF.

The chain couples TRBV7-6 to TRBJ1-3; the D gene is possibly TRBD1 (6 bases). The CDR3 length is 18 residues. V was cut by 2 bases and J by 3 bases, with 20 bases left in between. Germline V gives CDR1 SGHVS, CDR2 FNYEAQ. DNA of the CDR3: TGTGCCAGCAGCTTACGGTCAGGGGCGGCGTACGGTGGAAACACCATATATTTT. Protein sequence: CASSLRSGAAYGGNTIYF.

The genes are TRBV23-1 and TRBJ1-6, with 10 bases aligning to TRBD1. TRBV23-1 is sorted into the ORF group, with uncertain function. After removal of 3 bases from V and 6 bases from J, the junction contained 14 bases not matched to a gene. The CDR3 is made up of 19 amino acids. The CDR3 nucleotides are TGCGCCAGCAGTCACCCCGTCCGCGTGACAGGGGGCTGTAATTCACCCCTCCACTTT. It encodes CASSHPVRVTGGCNSPLHF.

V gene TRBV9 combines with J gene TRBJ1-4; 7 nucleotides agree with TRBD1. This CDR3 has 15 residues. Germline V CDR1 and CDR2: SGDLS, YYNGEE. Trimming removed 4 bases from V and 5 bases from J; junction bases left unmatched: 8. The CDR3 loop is CASSYRTGGNEKLFF. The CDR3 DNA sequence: TGTGCCAGCAGCTATAGGACAGGAGGGAATGAAAAACTGTTTTTT.

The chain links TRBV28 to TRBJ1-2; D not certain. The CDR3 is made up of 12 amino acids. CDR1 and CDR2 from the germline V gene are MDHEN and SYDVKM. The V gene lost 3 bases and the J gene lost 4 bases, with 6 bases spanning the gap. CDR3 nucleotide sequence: TGTGCCAGCAGTTTCGGGTTCTATGGCTACACCTTC. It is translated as CASSFGFYGYTF.

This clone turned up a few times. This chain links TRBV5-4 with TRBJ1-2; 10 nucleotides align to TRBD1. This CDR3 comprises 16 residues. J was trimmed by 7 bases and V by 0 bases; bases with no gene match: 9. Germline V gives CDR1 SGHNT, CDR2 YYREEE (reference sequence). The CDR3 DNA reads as TGTGCCAGCAGCTTGGCCGGGACAGGGGTCGGTGCTGGCTACACCTTC. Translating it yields CASSLAGTGVGAGYTF.

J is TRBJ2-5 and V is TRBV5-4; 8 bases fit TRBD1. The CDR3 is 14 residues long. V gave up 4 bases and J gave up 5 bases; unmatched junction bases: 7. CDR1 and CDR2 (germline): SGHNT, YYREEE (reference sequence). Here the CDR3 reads CASSPIQGAETQYF. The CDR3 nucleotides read TGTGCCAGCAGCCCTATCCAGGGGGCGGAGACCCAGTACTTC. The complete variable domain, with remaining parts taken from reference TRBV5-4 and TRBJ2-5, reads ETGVTQSPTHLIKTRGQQVTLRCSSQSGHNTVSWYQQALGQGPQFIFQYYREEENGRGNFPPRFSGLQFPNYSSELNVNALELDDSALYLCASSPIQGAETQYFGPGTRLLVL.

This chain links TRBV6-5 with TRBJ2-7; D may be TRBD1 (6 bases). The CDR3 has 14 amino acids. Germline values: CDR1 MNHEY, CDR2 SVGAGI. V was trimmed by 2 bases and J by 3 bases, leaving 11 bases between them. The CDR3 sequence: CASSYNAGDYEQYF. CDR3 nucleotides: TGTGCCAGCAGTTACAATGCAGGGGACTACGAGCAGTACTTC.

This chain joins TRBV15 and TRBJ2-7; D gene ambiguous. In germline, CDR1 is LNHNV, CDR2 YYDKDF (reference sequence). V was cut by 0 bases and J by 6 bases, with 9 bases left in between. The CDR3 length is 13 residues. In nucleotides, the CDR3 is TGTGCCACCAGCAGAGATGGAGCCGGCGAGCAGTACTTC. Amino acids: CATSRDGAGEQYF. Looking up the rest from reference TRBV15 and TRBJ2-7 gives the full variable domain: DAMVIQNPRYQVTQFGKPVTLSCSQTLNHNVMYWYQQKSSQAPKLLFHYYDKDFNNEADTPDNFQSRRPNTSFCFLDIRSPGLGDTAMYLCATSRDGAGEQYFGPGTRLTVT.

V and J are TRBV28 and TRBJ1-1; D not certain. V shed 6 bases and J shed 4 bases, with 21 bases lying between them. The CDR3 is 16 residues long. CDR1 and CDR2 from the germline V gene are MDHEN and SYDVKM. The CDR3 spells CASSPTRVPWGTEAFF. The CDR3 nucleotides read TGTGCCAGCAGCCCTACGCGGGTTCCATGGGGCACTGAAGCTTTCTTT.

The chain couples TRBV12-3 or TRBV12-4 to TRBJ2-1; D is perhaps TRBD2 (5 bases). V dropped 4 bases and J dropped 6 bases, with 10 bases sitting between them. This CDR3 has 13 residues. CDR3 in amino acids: CASSWRQINEQFF. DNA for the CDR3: TGTGCCAGCAGTTGGAGGCAGATCAATGAGCAGTTCTTC.

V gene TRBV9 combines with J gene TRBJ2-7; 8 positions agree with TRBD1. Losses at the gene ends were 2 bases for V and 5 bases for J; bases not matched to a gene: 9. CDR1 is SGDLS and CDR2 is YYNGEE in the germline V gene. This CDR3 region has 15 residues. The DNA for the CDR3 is TGTGCCAGCAGCGTTACATCGGACAGGGCCCACGAGCAGTACTTC. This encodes CASSVTSDRAHEQYF.

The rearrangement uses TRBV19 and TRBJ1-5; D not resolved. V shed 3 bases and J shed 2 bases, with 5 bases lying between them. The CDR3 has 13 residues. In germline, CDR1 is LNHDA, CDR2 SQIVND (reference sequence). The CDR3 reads CASSMGRNQPQHF. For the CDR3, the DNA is TGTGCCAGTAGTATGGGCCGCAATCAGCCCCAGCATTTT.

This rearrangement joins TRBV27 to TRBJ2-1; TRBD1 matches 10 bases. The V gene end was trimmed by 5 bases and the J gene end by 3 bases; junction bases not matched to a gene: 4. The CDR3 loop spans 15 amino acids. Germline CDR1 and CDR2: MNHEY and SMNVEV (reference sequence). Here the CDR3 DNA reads TGTGCCAGCAGTCGCGACAGGGGGCTCTACAATGAGCAGTTCTTC. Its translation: CASSRDRGLYNEQFF.

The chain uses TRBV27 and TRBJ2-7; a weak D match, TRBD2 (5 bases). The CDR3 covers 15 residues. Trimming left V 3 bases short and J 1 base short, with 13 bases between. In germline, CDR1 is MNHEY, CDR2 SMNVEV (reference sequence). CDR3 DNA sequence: TGTGCCAGCAGTTTCGGACTCCCTGGGTCCTACGAGCAGTACTTC. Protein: CASSFGLPGSYEQYF.

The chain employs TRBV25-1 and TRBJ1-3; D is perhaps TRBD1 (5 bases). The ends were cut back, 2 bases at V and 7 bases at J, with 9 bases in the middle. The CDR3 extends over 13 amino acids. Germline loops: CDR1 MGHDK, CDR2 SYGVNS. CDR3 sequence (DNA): TGTGCCAGCAGTGAACAGGGCATCAACACCATATATTTT. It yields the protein CASSEQGINTIYF.

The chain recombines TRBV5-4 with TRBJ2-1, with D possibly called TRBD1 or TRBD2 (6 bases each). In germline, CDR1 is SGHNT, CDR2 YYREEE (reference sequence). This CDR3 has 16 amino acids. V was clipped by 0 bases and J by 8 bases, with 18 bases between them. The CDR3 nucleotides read TGTGCCAGCAGCTTGGCCGGGGCGGGACAACAACATGAGCAGTTCTTC. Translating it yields CASSLAGAGQQHEQFF. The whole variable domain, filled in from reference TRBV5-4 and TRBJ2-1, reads ETGVTQSPTHLIKTRGQQVTLRCSSQSGHNTVSWYQQALGQGPQFIFQYYREEENGRGNFPPRFSGLQFPNYSSELNVNALELDDSALYLCASSLAGAGQQHEQFFGPGTRLTVL.

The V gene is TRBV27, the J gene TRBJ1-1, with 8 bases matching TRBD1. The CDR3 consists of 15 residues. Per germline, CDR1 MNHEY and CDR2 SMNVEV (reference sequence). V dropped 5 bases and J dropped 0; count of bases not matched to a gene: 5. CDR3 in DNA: TGTGCCAGCAGTACCGGGACAGGTATGAACACTGAAGCTTTCTTT. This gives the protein CASSTGTGMNTEAFF.

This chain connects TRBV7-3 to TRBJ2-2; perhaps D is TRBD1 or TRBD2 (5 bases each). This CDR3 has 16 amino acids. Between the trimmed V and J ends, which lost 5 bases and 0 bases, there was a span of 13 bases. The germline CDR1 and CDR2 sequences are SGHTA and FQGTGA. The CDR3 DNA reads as TGTGCCAGCAGCGAAGGGGCGGGTTCGAACACCGGGGAGCTGTTTTTT. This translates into CASSEGAGSNTGELFF.

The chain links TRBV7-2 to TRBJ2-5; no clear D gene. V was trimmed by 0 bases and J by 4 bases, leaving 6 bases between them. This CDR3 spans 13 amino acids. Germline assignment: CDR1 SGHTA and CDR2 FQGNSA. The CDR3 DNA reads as TGTGCCAGCAGCTTAGCGAGGCCAGAGACCCAGTACTTC. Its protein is CASSLARPETQYF.